This TCR beta chain is from a study of immune characterization of retroperitoneal liposarcoma. There are a few counts of this clonotype. TCRdb analysed the PCR reads with MiXCR anew, one entry per CDR3 protein. The sample carries approximately 11,000 distinct CDR3 sequences, roughly a third recorded once. This CDR3 has 16 amino acids. Per the germline V gene, CDR1 is MNHNY and CDR2 is SVGAGI (reference sequence). V lost 0 bases and J lost 13; bases outside the gene matches: 11. The source material was tumor tissue. This sequence was found in a male donor with retroperitoneal liposarcoma. The rearrangement uses TRBV6-6 and TRBJ2-1, with 11 positions matching TRBD2. The CDR3 reads CASSYSGLAGPETQFF. DNA for the CDR3: TGTGCCAGCAGTTACTCCGGACTAGCGGGTCCGGAGACCCAGTTCTTC.